Below, one T cell receptor (beta chain) is given with its context. Its antigen is not known. The data were taken from a study of cytomegalovirus exposure and HLA in healthy donors. General study points: HLA alleles were associated with fewer than 20,000 TCR beta sequences in a later analysis at 0.05 false discovery rate.

The CDR3 sequence is 15 residues long. Per the germline V gene, CDR1 is KGHSH and CDR2 is LQKENI. The germline V and J ends were trimmed by 2 bases and 4 bases, with 14 bases remaining between them. PCR involved 60 Vbeta and 13 Jbeta primers. The method was immunoSEQ multiplex PCR; TCRdb's version includes in-frame clones alone and lacks a portion of them. The repertoire holds 130,000 to 150,000 clones, with roughly 80% as singletons. The rearrangement links TRBV18 to TRBJ2-5, with D maybe TRBD1 (6 bases). The origin of this receptor is a woman aged 50 to 65 in good health and CMV-seronegative. Sequenced material: PBMCs. The CDR3 sequence is CASSPRQGRGETQYF. CDR3 nucleotides: TGTGCCAGCTCACCAAGGCAAGGCAGGGGAGAGACCCAGTACTTC.